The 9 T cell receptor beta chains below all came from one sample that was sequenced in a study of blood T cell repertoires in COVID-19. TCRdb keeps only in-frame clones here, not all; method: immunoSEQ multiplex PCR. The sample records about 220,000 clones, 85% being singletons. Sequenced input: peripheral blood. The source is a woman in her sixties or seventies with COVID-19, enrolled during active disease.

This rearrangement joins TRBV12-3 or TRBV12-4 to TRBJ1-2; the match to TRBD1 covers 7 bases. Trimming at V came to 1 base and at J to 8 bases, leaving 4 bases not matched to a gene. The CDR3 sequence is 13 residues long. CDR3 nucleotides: TGTGCCAGCAGTTTAGGACAGGGAAAGGGCTACACCTTC. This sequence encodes CASSLGQGKGYTF.

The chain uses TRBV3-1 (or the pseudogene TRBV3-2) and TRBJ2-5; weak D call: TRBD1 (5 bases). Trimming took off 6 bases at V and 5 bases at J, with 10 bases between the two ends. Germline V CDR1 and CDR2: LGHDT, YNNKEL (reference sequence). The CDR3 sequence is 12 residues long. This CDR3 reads CASRQKGETQYF. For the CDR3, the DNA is TGTGCCAGCAGGCAAAAGGGGGAGACCCAGTACTTC.

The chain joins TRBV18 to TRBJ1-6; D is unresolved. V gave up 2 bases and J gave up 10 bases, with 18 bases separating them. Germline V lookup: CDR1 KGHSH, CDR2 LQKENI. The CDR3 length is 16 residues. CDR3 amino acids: CASSPSSAEGRSPLHF. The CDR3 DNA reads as TGTGCCAGCTCACCAAGCTCGGCGGAGGGCCGCTCACCCCTCCACTTT.

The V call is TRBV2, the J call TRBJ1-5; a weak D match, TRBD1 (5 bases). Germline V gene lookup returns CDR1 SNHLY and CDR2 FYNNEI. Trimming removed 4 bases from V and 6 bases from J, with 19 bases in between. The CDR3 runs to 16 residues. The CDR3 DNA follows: TGTGCCAGCAGTGTATCTGGGGGGTCTGTCCGTCAGCCCCAGCATTTT. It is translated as CASSVSGGSVRQPQHF.

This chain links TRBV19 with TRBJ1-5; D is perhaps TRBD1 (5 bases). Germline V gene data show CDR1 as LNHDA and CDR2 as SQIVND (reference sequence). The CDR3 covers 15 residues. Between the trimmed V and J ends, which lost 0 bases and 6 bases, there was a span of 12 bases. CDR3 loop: CASSIDRAGRQPQHF. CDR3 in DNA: TGTGCCAGTAGTATAGATCGGGCAGGGCGTCAGCCCCAGCATTTT.

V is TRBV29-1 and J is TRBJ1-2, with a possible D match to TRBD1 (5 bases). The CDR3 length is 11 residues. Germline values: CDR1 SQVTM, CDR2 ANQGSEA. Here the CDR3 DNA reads TGCAGAGAAGACAGAGGCTATGGCTACACCTTC. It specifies CREDRGYGYTF.

CDR3 region: CASSYRHGVTEAFF. CDR3 DNA: TGTGCCAGCAGCTATAGACACGGGGTTACTGAAGCTTTCTTT. The rearrangement joins TRBV7-2 to TRBJ1-1; D is unresolved. Germline CDR1 is SGHTA and CDR2 is FQGNSA. The length of the CDR3 is 14 residues. V was pared by 4 bases and J by 5 bases, with 14 bases between.

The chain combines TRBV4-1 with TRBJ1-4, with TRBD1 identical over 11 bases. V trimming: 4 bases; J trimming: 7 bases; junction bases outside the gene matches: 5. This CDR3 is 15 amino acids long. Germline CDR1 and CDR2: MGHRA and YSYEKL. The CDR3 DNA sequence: TGCGCCAGCAGCCTCTCCGGGACAGGGGGTGAAAAACTGTTTTTT. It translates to CASSLSGTGGEKLFF.

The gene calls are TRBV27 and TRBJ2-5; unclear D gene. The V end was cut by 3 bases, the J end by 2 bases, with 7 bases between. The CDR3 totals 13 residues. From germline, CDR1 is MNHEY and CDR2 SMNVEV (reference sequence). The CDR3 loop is CASSLSFQETQYF. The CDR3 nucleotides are TGTGCCAGCAGTTTGTCCTTTCAAGAGACCCAGTACTTC.